This T cell receptor (beta chain) derives from a study of shared clonotypes between healthy human individuals. Study background: Two women and a few men aged 18 to 49 made up the donors.

This clone was seen repeatedly, ten times or more. Other nucleotide sequences from this sample produce the same CDR3. When replicate PCRs were run on sorted subsets, they used about 220 ng DNA, tens of thousands of T cell genomes. Original analysis: Filtering differed for immunoSEQ, which gave only junction sequences without quality scores. TCRdb's copy holds only in-frame clones and misses some; the assay was immunoSEQ multiplex PCR. V and J calls and clone size follow that table, whereas D and trimming were derived from the DNA. The repertoire includes roughly 2 million clones, approximately 94% of them detected once, and around 1.1% sits in the top ten. Only CD45RO-negative cells positively selected for CCR7 counted as naive CD8 cells, so terminally differentiated effector memory CD45RA+ cells were excluded. The source is a man aged 18 to 29 in good health. Sequenced input: naive CD8+ T cells sorted from blood.

CDR3 nucleotides: TGTGCCAGCAGTTACTCGGACAGGGGCTACGAGCAGTACTTC. This translates into CASSYSDRGYEQYF. This chain joins TRBV6-5 and TRBJ2-7, with 9 bases matching TRBD1. In germline, CDR1 is MNHEY, CDR2 SVGAGI. The CDR3 runs 14 residues. The V segment lost 0 bases and the J segment 3 bases; nucleotides outside the gene matches: 0.